There are a few counts of the clone carrying this TCR beta chain. The antigen remains unidentified. These data are taken from a study of T cells after yellow fever vaccination. The TCR cDNA carried a universal primer site and UMIs from 5'RACE template switching. TCRdb itself ran the 5' RACE reads through MiXCR, one entry per CDR3 protein. The repertoire consists of about 320,000 distinct CDR3 sequences, with roughly 4.3% occurring once and the leading ten covering approximately 19%. V lost 6 bases, J lost 4 bases, and 11 bases stayed unmatched. This CDR3 spans 15 amino acids. In germline, CDR1 is SEHNR, CDR2 FQNEAQ (reference sequence). Overall study results and limits: Reappearance after the booster was seen for most primary-vaccination clones, at 95% to 98% CD4 and about 90% CD8. Abundant clonotypes from the bulk population could have been carried over as contaminants into FACS-sorted repertoires. The study found a weaker secondary response that peaked faster, day 5 versus 15.

This sequence joins TRBV7-9 and TRBJ1-2; 7 bases map to TRBD1. Material: PBMCs, obtained 15 days after the yellow fever booster vaccination. The sequence was obtained from a man aged 18 to 29 who received the YFV17D yellow fever vaccine. Written as DNA, the CDR3 is TGTGCCAGCAGATTGGACAGGCCTCCAACCTATGGCTACACCTTC. Translating gives CASRLDRPPTYGYTF.